Below, 32 T cell receptor beta chains from the same sample are listed, as sequenced in a study of neoadjuvant nivolumab and ipilimumab in lung cancer. This table comes from immunoSEQ multiplex PCR, and its TCRdb copy is limited to in-frame clones, with some not included. The sample holds approximately 40,000 clones, 80% to 90% seen once. The sequencing used peripheral blood, collected before neoadjuvant nivolumab, alone or with ipilimumab. These receptors originate from an adult with non-small cell lung cancer.

The V gene is TRBV10-1, the J gene TRBJ2-3, with TRBD2 matching 7 bases. The germline CDR1 and CDR2 sequences are WNHNN and SYGVQD (reference sequence). The CDR3 has 12 residues. V shed 5 bases and J 5 bases; nucleotides not matched to a gene: 1. The CDR3 here is CASSLAGDTQYF. The CDR3 nucleotides are TGCGCCAGCAGTTTAGCGGGAGATACGCAGTATTTT.

This chain connects TRBV18 to TRBJ1-1, with 8 bases matching TRBD1. This CDR3 is built from 16 residues. Germline V CDR1 and CDR2: KGHSH, LQKENI. V lost 2 bases to trimming and J lost 5 bases; unmatched junction nucleotides: 10. For the CDR3, the DNA is TGTGCCAGCTCACCAGCCGCAACAGGGGGTGGGACTGAAGCTTTCTTT. It codes for CASSPAATGGGTEAFF.

The chain combines TRBV10-2 with TRBJ2-7; maybe TRBD1 (5 bases). Deletions cut 3 bases from V and 0 bases from J, with 15 bases between. This CDR3 comprises 16 residues. The germline CDR1 and CDR2 sequences are WSHSY and SAAADI. In DNA form, the CDR3 reads TGCGCCAGCAGTGAAGGGGCCAGAATTAGCTCCTACGAGCAGTACTTC. This gives the protein CASSEGARISSYEQYF.

V and J are TRBV27 and TRBJ1-2; D is possibly TRBD1 (6 bases). The V end lost 6 bases, the J end lost 3 bases, and 14 bases lay between the germline ends. The CDR3 totals 14 residues. Germline values: CDR1 MNHEY, CDR2 SMNVEV (reference sequence). The CDR3 DNA sequence: TGTGCCAGCAGGGCAACCGGGGGGCACTATGGCTACACCTTC. This translates into CASRATGGHYGYTF.

This rearrangement joins TRBV18 to TRBJ2-1; TRBD1 matches 7 bases. The trim removed 0 bases at V and 0 bases at J, leaving 20 bases unmatched. The V gene's germline CDR1 is KGHSH and CDR2 LQKENI. The CDR3 runs 22 residues. The chain's CDR3 is CASSPPGLGQRLAGSSYNEQFF. CDR3 bases: TGTGCCAGCTCACCACCGGGCTTGGGACAGCGACTCGCAGGGAGCTCCTACAATGAGCAGTTCTTC.

V and J are TRBV7-2 and TRBJ2-3; TRBD2 agrees at 7 bases. Germline CDR1 reads SGHTA; CDR2 reads FQGNSA. The CDR3 runs 16 residues. The V gene end was trimmed by 1 base and the J gene end by 5 bases; junction bases not matched to a gene: 9. The CDR3 region has the DNA TGTGCCAGCAGCTTAGGGCAGCCGGGACTACAAGATACGCAGTATTTT. It specifies CASSLGQPGLQDTQYF.

The chain links TRBV19 to TRBJ2-1, with 14 bases identical to TRBD2. This CDR3 spans 17 amino acids. V lost 1 base, J lost 7 bases, and 6 bases stayed unmatched. Germline V gene sequence: CDR1 LNHDA, CDR2 SQIVND (reference sequence). The CDR3 DNA reads TGTGCCAGTAGTATAGTCCCGGGACTAGCGGGGGCAAATGAGCAGTTCTTC. Its protein product is CASSIVPGLAGANEQFF.

J is TRBJ2-4 and V is TRBV9; D possibly corresponds to TRBD2 (6 bases). This CDR3 is 16 amino acids long. The V end was cut by 2 bases, the J end by 2 bases, with 14 bases between. Per the germline V gene, CDR1 is SGDLS and CDR2 is YYNGEE. This CDR3 is CASSVGRGESKNIQYF. DNA of the CDR3: TGTGCCAGCAGCGTCGGGCGGGGAGAGTCCAAAAACATTCAGTACTTC.

This CDR3 is CASRGTPRSYNEQFF. In DNA, the CDR3 is TGTGCCAGCAGGGGGACACCCCGCTCCTACAATGAGCAGTTCTTC. The rearrangement links TRBV6-5 to TRBJ2-1, with D possibly being TRBD1 (6 bases). Germline V gene sequence: CDR1 MNHEY, CDR2 SVGAGI. This CDR3 region has 15 residues. Trimming pared 6 bases from V and 0 bases from J, leaving 12 bases between.

The chain recombines TRBV9 with TRBJ2-2; 10 nucleotides agree with TRBD2. Trimming took 3 bases from V and 6 from J; bases not matched to a gene: 5. CDR3 size: 15 residues. The germline gives CDR1 SGDLS, CDR2 YYNGEE. As DNA, the CDR3 is TGTGCCAGCAGCGCCGGGACTAGCGTGTCCGGGGAGCTGTTTTTT. It codes for CASSAGTSVSGELFF.

The chain recombines TRBV2 with TRBJ2-5; 11 bases are shared with TRBD2. This CDR3 spans 14 amino acids. J lost 0 bases, V lost 7 bases, and 1 base had no gene match. Germline V lookup: CDR1 SNHLY, CDR2 FYNNEI. In nucleotides, the CDR3 is TGTGCCAGCATGACTAGCGGGAACCAAGAGACCCAGTACTTC. Encoded protein: CASMTSGNQETQYF.

The rearrangement links TRBV21-1 to TRBJ2-5; the table's D gene call, TRBD2, was not cross checked with the DNA. TRBV21-1 is classified as a pseudogene. The CDR3 totals 14 residues. This CDR3 is CASSKVGSGETQYF. CDR3 in DNA: TGTGCCAGCAGCAAGGTTGGGAGCGGGGAGACCCAGTACTTC.

The V call is TRBV28, the J call TRBJ2-5; 9 bases fit TRBD2. The germline V gene encodes CDR1 MDHEN and CDR2 SYDVKM. V shed 3 bases, J shed 4 bases, and the junction held 12 bases outside the gene matches. CDR3 length equals 17 residues. The chain's CDR3 is CASSFPVSGSWGETQYF. Written as DNA, the CDR3 is TGTGCCAGCAGTTTTCCAGTTAGCGGGAGTTGGGGAGAGACCCAGTACTTC.

This clone has more than one count but fewer than ten. The chain uses TRBV19 and TRBJ1-2, with 8 positions matching TRBD1. V lost 6 bases and J lost 3; bases outside the gene matches: 6. CDR3 length: 14 amino acids. Germline CDR1 is LNHDA and CDR2 is SQIVND (reference sequence). The CDR3 DNA reads TGTGCCAGTAGCCGTCAGGACAGGGACTATGGCTACACCTTC. The encoded protein is CASSRQDRDYGYTF.

The chain has TRBV5-6 and TRBJ2-5; 11 nucleotides agree with TRBD2. The CDR3 runs 15 residues. Looked up from germline, CDR1 is SGHDT and CDR2 is YYEEEE. V dropped 4 bases and J dropped 5; count of bases not matched to a gene: 7. Here the CDR3 DNA reads TGTGCCAGCAGCAGCCGACTAGCGGGAAGGGAGACCCAGTACTTC. Protein product: CASSSRLAGRETQYF.

The chain carries TRBV5-4 and TRBJ2-3; D is ambiguous. Trimming shortened V by 0 bases and J by 3 bases, and 14 bases separated the two germline ends. The CDR3 consists of 16 residues. Germline-derived CDR1 and CDR2 are SGHNT and YYREEE (reference sequence). The CDR3 sequence is CASSLGVGPRTDTQYF. The CDR3 region has the DNA TGTGCCAGCAGCTTGGGAGTAGGCCCTAGGACAGATACGCAGTATTTT.

This clone has just one count. The rearrangement joins TRBV7-2 to TRBJ2-2, with D perhaps matching TRBD2 (6 bases). Germline values: CDR1 SGHTA, CDR2 FQGNSA. V was shortened by 5 bases and J by 1 base, with 14 bases between the two germline ends. The CDR3 has 16 amino acids. CDR3 nucleotides: TGTGCCAGCAGCGCGCCGGGACTGAAGAACACCGGGGAGCTGTTTTTT. Protein: CASSAPGLKNTGELFF. The whole variable domain, remainder taken from reference TRBV7-2 and TRBJ2-2, is GAGVSQSPSNKVTEKGKDVELRCDPISGHTALYWYRQSLGQGLEFLIYFQGNSAPDKSGLPSDRFSAERTGGSVSTLTIQRTQQEDSAVYLCASSAPGLKNTGELFFGEGSRLTVL.

This clone was observed once. The V call is TRBV11-2, the J call TRBJ1-4; 10 bases align to TRBD1. V was pared by 1 base and J by 10 bases, with 9 bases of the junction left unmatched. The CDR3 has 16 residues. Germline V gene sequence: CDR1 SGHAT, CDR2 FQNNGV. CDR3 residues: CASSLGMGQGTSKLFF. CDR3 DNA sequence: TGTGCCAGCAGCTTAGGTATGGGACAGGGGACGTCAAAACTGTTTTTT.

The sample holds one count of this clone. V gene TRBV27 combines with J gene TRBJ2-7, with TRBD2 as a possible D gene (6 bases). Germline V gene data show CDR1 as MNHEY and CDR2 as SMNVEV (reference sequence). Trimming removed 2 bases at V and 5 bases at J, with 16 bases between. The CDR3 is made up of 15 amino acids. This CDR3 reads CASSLVGTGAHEQYF. CDR3 DNA: TGTGCCAGCAGTTTAGTTGGGACGGGAGCCCACGAGCAGTACTTC.

Here the CDR3 DNA reads TGTGCCAGCAGTCGAACGACAGGGCAGTACGAGCAGTACTTC. Translation: CASSRTTGQYEQYF. The gene calls are TRBV6-1 and TRBJ2-7, with 7 bases aligning to TRBD1. Germline V gene data show CDR1 as MNHNS and CDR2 as SASEGT. J lost 4 bases, V lost 5 bases, and 8 bases had no gene match. The length of the CDR3 is 14 residues.

The chain is built from TRBV30 and TRBJ1-1; D gene unclear. Germline values: CDR1 GTSNPN, CDR2 SVGIG (reference sequence). V lost 5 bases, J lost 5 bases, and 15 bases lay in between. This CDR3 region has 13 residues. The DNA for the CDR3 is TGTGCCTGGGAGGCATACTGGGGAACTGAAGCTTTCTTT. It specifies CAWEAYWGTEAFF.

The chain recombines TRBV18 with TRBJ2-7; D ambiguous. Germline CDR1 KGHSH, CDR2 LQKENI. V lost 3 bases and J lost 4, with 7 bases in between. CDR3 length: 12 residues. Here the CDR3 reads CASSPQSYEQYF. The CDR3 DNA reads as TGTGCCAGCTCACCCCAATCATACGAGCAGTACTTC.

The rearrangement uses TRBV11-3 and TRBJ2-1, with 7 positions matching TRBD2. The CDR3 length is 16 residues. Trimming at V came to 1 base and at J to 8 bases, leaving 11 bases not matched to a gene. The V gene's germline CDR1 is SGHNT and CDR2 YENEEA. CDR3 loop: CASSLVGLPPGDEQFF. Here the CDR3 DNA reads TGTGCCAGCAGCTTAGTGGGACTACCTCCGGGGGATGAGCAGTTCTTC.

The V and J genes are TRBV7-6 and TRBJ2-1; D unclear. The CDR3 is 16 amino acids. The germline gives CDR1 SGHVS, CDR2 FNYEAQ. Trimming left V 5 bases short and J 7 bases short, with 21 bases between. The CDR3 sequence: CASSQYFVPSGNEQFF. The CDR3 DNA sequence: TGTGCCAGCAGCCAGTACTTTGTACCTTCGGGTAATGAGCAGTTCTTC.

The chain joins TRBV9 to TRBJ2-1; 7 nucleotides agree with TRBD2. Germline V CDR1 and CDR2: SGDLS, YYNGEE. The V and J ends lost 2 bases and 9 bases, in that order; junction bases with no gene match: 11. This CDR3 is built from 15 residues. CDR3 in amino acids: CASSVTGTKLSEQFF. The DNA for the CDR3 is TGTGCCAGCAGCGTCACCGGGACTAAACTTAGTGAGCAGTTCTTC.

In DNA, the CDR3 is TGCGCCAGCAGGTTACAAGCTAGCGGCCTTGGGACCCAGTACTTC. This codes for CASRLQASGLGTQYF. The chain combines TRBV5-1 with TRBJ2-5; 7 bases are a match to TRBD2. J gave up 7 bases and V 5 bases, and 14 bases lay outside the gene matches. This CDR3 contains 15 residues. From germline, CDR1 is SGHRS and CDR2 YFSETQ.

This rearrangement joins TRBV19 to TRBJ1-1; TRBD1 matches at 9 bases. Germline-derived CDR1 and CDR2 are LNHDA and SQIVND (reference sequence). V trimming: 8 bases; J trimming: 5 bases; junction bases outside the gene matches: 9. The CDR3 sequence is 14 residues long. The CDR3 nucleotides are TGTGCCAGTTTTAACAGGGGGCGAATTACTGAAGCTTTCTTT. It codes for CASFNRGRITEAFF.

The J gene is TRBJ2-7, the V gene TRBV11-2; D possibly uses TRBD1 or TRBD2 (5 bases each). V lost 4 bases and J 3 bases, leaving 13 bases between the germline ends. The CDR3 runs to 14 residues. Germline V gene lookup returns CDR1 SGHAT and CDR2 FQNNGV. The CDR3 is CASSSVGTYYEQYF. The CDR3 region has the DNA TGTGCCAGCAGCTCCGTCGGGACCTACTACGAGCAGTACTTC.

The rearrangement joins TRBV5-1 to TRBJ2-5; D unresolved. Germline V lookup: CDR1 SGHRS, CDR2 YFSETQ. This CDR3 has 13 residues. The V end lost 4 bases, the J end lost 1 base, and 8 bases lay between the germline ends. The CDR3 is CASSLQVQETQYF. As DNA, the CDR3 is TGCGCCAGCAGCCTCCAGGTCCAAGAGACCCAGTACTTC.

This clone has a handful of counts. The chain links TRBV30 to TRBJ2-7; 7 bases align to TRBD2. The germline CDR1 and CDR2 sequences are GTSNPN and SVGIG (reference sequence). Trimming at V came to 0 bases and at J to 2 bases, leaving 10 bases not matched to a gene. This CDR3 region has 16 residues. The CDR3 spells CAWSVVRLAATYEQYF. For the CDR3, the DNA is TGTGCCTGGAGTGTCGTCCGTCTAGCGGCCACCTACGAGCAGTACTTC.

The table lists this clone with a few counts. The same CDR3 can be traced to other DNA sequences in this sample. V gene TRBV6-5 combines with J gene TRBJ2-7, with D perhaps TRBD2 (5 bases). Germline loops: CDR1 MNHEY, CDR2 SVGAGI. The V and J ends lost 6 bases and 1 base respectively, with 7 bases between them. The CDR3 has 12 residues. CDR3 amino acids: CASRGGSYEQYF. CDR3 DNA sequence: TGTGCCAGCAGAGGAGGATCCTACGAGCAGTACTTC.

The chain has TRBV2 and TRBJ1-5; TRBD1 might be the D (5 bases). Trimming took off 7 bases at V and 3 bases at J, with 13 bases between the two ends. The germline V gene has CDR1 SNHLY and CDR2 FYNNEI. The CDR3 runs to 14 residues. DNA for the CDR3: TGTGCCAGCACGGGGGGAGAGCCCAATCAGCCCCAGCATTTT. Protein product: CASTGGEPNQPQHF.